The 9 T cell receptor beta chains below all came from one sample that was sequenced in a study of T cell responses to AZD1222 COVID-19 vaccine (dated by TCRdb to about 2021). The library relied on the immunoSEQ multiplex PCR assay. This is the immuneACCESS table as TCRdb keeps it, with only in-frame sequences that have V and J called. A part of the clones is gone; compared with another copy, unresolved V genes explain less than half, and the rest is unexplained. The sample profile shows around 60,000 clones; around 82% of them were found once. In total, the top ten clones hold 20% to 30% of the sample. Taken with the paper, the label for time point translates to: about 28 days (+/-7) after the second vaccine dose. Sequences were derived from peripheral blood, sampled 28 days after the second AZD1222 dose. These receptors all stem from an adult who received the AZD1222 COVID-19 vaccine.

This chain links TRBV6-5 with TRBJ2-2; D is undetermined. This CDR3 comprises 12 residues. V shed 7 bases and J shed 3 bases, with 6 bases lying between them. The germline CDR1 and CDR2 sequences are MNHEY and SVGAGI. The CDR3 sequence: CASTSHTGELFF. As DNA, the CDR3 is TGTGCCAGCACTTCACACACCGGGGAGCTGTTTTTT.

In its sample, this clone was seen a few times. CDR3 in DNA: TGTGCCAGCAGTGACTGGGGGACAGAGAACACCGGGGAGCTGTTTTTT. The encoded protein is CASSDWGTENTGELFF. The genes are TRBV25-1 and TRBJ2-2, with 7 bases aligning to TRBD1. The germline V gene has CDR1 MGHDK and CDR2 SYGVNS. The CDR3 consists of 16 residues. Germline trimming cut 3 bases from V and 1 base from J; bases unmatched to any gene: 5.

The chain combines TRBV27 with TRBJ2-7; D might be TRBD2 (5 bases). V lost 2 bases to trimming and J lost 5 bases, with 13 bases between them. CDR1 and CDR2 from the germline V gene are MNHEY and SMNVEV (reference sequence). This CDR3 is built from 14 residues. The CDR3 coding sequence is TGTGCCAGCAGTTTAATGCTAGCAAGCCACGAGCAGTACTTC. Translated, it gives CASSLMLASHEQYF.

In this sample, this clone turned up once. The chain joins TRBV2 to TRBJ2-7; a weak D match, TRBD2 (6 bases). Germline CDR1 and CDR2: SNHLY and FYNNEI. Trimming removed 7 bases at V and 6 bases at J, with 19 bases between. The CDR3 contains 14 residues. CDR3 sequence reads: CASILGLGETEQYF. In DNA, the CDR3 is TGTGCCAGCATTCTGGGACTGGGGGAAACCGAGCAGTACTTC.

The J gene is TRBJ2-7, the V gene TRBV4-3; TRBD1 is a possible D gene (6 bases). Germline assignment: CDR1 LGHNA and CDR2 YSLEER. The CDR3 extends over 14 amino acids. Trimming stripped 0 bases from V and 2 bases from J, with 8 bases between. The CDR3 loop is CASSQEWDTYEQYF. The CDR3 nucleotides are TGCGCCAGCAGCCAAGAGTGGGACACCTACGAGCAGTACTTC.

The chain has TRBV5-1 and TRBJ2-7, with 11 bases lining up with TRBD2. The CDR3 contains 15 residues. V trimming: 4 bases; J trimming: 4 bases; junction bases outside the gene matches: 7. The germline gives CDR1 SGHRS, CDR2 YFSETQ. For the CDR3, the DNA is TGCGCCAGCAGCCCCAGACTAGCGGGAAATTACGAGCAGTACTTC. Its translation: CASSPRLAGNYEQYF.

The chain has TRBV19 and TRBJ2-1, with TRBD1 as a possible D gene (6 bases). V dropped 5 bases and J dropped 4 bases, with 15 bases sitting between them. Germline CDR1 reads LNHDA; CDR2 reads SQIVND (reference sequence). The CDR3 runs to 15 residues. The CDR3 region is CASSVTWQGYNEQFF. Written as DNA, the CDR3 is TGTGCCAGTAGTGTGACGTGGCAGGGGTACAATGAGCAGTTCTTC.

J is TRBJ2-4 and V is TRBV5-1; D may be TRBD2 (6 bases). Trimming shortened V by 4 bases and J by 9 bases, and 17 bases separated the two germline ends. CDR3 length: 14 residues. Germline loops: CDR1 SGHRS, CDR2 YFSETQ. DNA for the CDR3: TGCGCCAGCAGCCCCGGGGAGGTATTGGGCATTCAGTACTTC. It translates to CASSPGEVLGIQYF. The full variable domain, in which reference TRBV5-1 and TRBJ2-4 provide the parts outside the CDR3, is KAGVTQTPRYLIKTRGQQVTLSCSPISGHRSVSWYQQTPGQGLQFLFEYFSETQRNKGNFPGRFSGRQFSNSRSEMNVSTLELGDSALYLCASSPGEVLGIQYFGAGTRLSVL.

The rearrangement uses TRBV3-1 (or the pseudogene TRBV3-2) and TRBJ1-2; D is unresolved. This CDR3 region has 18 residues. Germline CDR1 LGHDT, CDR2 YNNKEL (reference sequence). With 1 base removed from V and 6 bases from J, the gap between germline ends came to 24 bases. The CDR3 DNA reads as TGTGCCAGCAGCCAAGTTGCGGTGGTGGGCCCAACCGTGGATGGCTACACCTTC. As protein: CASSQVAVVGPTVDGYTF.